Given below is one T cell receptor (beta chain) in context. These data are taken from a study of yellow fever vaccine responses in identical twins. V gave up 5 bases and J gave up 4 bases, with 17 bases separating them. Per germline, CDR1 SGHAT and CDR2 FQDESV (reference sequence). CDR3 length: 15 amino acids. TCRdb re-called the RT-PCR reads through MiXCR, storing one row per CDR3 protein. The sample comprises approximately 32,000 distinct CDR3 sequences, more than 50% of which are singletons, and more than 4% rests with the top ten. The sample here was T cells from blood (PBMCs), unsorted or a sorted subset (not recorded which), taken before or after yellow fever vaccination (not recorded which). V is TRBV11-1 and J is TRBJ1-1; D call uncertain. This receptor was taken from a woman under 30 who received the yellow fever vaccine. This CDR3 is CASSPIQSLGTEAFF. The CDR3 region has the DNA TGTGCCAGCAGCCCGATACAGAGCCTGGGCACTGAAGCTTTCTTT.